The sequence of this TCR beta chain was determined in a study of T cell repertoires in cytomegalovirus infection. This clonotype has ten or more counts. The antigen is not known. Per germline, CDR1 SGHTA and CDR2 FQGNSA. The CDR3 totals 11 residues. The V end was cut by 3 bases, the J end by 4 bases, with 1 base between. Regarding the study as a whole: HLA-C-restricted CMV-specific TCR beta clonotypes were dominant in the ex vivo response.

TCRdb independently ran MiXCR on the reads; one entry per CDR3 protein. The sample comprises nearly 700,000 distinct CDR3 sequences, around 35% of which are singletons, and about 20% rests with the top ten. This material consisted of cultured PBMCs, taken from culture after CMV antigen stimulation. This rearrangement joins TRBV7-2 to TRBJ2-1, with unresolved D. The receptor was derived from a human donor in good health (CMV status not recorded). Some clones in this sample may be carry-over from other donors' samples. The CDR3 sequence is CASSFYNEQFF. The CDR3 nucleotides read TGTGCCAGCAGCTTTTACAATGAGCAGTTCTTC. The full variable domain, with the rest looked up from reference TRBV7-2 and TRBJ2-1, is GAGVSQSPSNKVTEKGKDVELRCDPISGHTALYWYRQSLGQGLEFLIYFQGNSAPDKSGLPSDRFSAERTGGSVSTLTIQRTQQEDSAVYLCASSFYNEQFFGPGTRLTVL.